Listed here is a single TCR beta chain. The antigen is undetermined. Sequencing was performed with immunoSEQ multiplex PCR; in TCRdb, only in-frame clones are kept and a portion is missing. The sample consists of roughly 32,000 clones, 72% of them appearing once. Sequencing in the ViraFEST assay came after antigen-specific CD4+ T cells had been expanded with viral peptide pools, which were used to stimulate PBMC. Cultured cells yielded isolated CD4+ T cells after approximately nine days. BNT162b2 vaccine or mRNA-1273 vaccine was given to participants in two doses. With V trimmed by 0 bases and J by 9 bases, 3 bases remained unmatched. This CDR3 spans 14 amino acids. The germline gives CDR1 SGHRS, CDR2 YFSETQ. This record belongs to a study of vaccination effects on CD4 cells after COVID-19.

The source of this sequence is a human donor who received a COVID-19 vaccine. V gene TRBV5-1 combines with J gene TRBJ2-1; TRBD2 agrees at 10 bases. The sequences come from CD4+ T cells from PBMCs cultured with HCoV-229E spike peptides, collected after COVID-19 vaccination. CDR3 region: CASSLELAGFEQFF. As DNA, the CDR3 is TGCGCCAGCAGCTTGGAACTAGCGGGATTTGAGCAGTTCTTC.